This T cell receptor (beta chain) emerged from a study of blood T cell repertoires in COVID-19. At the level of the study: Samples came from the United States, Italy and Spain, spanning acute and convalescent COVID-19.

How the authors handled the data: Estimation of nucleated cell counts relied on the amplification of reference gene primers. The repertoire was sequenced with immunoSEQ multiplex PCR; TCRdb's copy has only in-frame clones and lacks some. V and J calls and clone size are copied from that table; D and trimming were computed from the DNA. This sample has around 170,000 clones, with around 86% found just once. CDR1 is KGHDR and CDR2 is SFDVKD in the germline V gene. This CDR3 comprises 13 residues. The receptor was derived from a man in his 70s who had recovered from COVID-19. The sequencing input was peripheral blood. V usage is TRBV24-1 and J usage is TRBJ2-2, with a weak D call TRBD2 (6 bases). CDR3 residues: CAVHGPGAGELFF. The CDR3 region has the DNA TGTGCAGTACACGGACCGGGGGCCGGGGAGCTGTTTTTT.